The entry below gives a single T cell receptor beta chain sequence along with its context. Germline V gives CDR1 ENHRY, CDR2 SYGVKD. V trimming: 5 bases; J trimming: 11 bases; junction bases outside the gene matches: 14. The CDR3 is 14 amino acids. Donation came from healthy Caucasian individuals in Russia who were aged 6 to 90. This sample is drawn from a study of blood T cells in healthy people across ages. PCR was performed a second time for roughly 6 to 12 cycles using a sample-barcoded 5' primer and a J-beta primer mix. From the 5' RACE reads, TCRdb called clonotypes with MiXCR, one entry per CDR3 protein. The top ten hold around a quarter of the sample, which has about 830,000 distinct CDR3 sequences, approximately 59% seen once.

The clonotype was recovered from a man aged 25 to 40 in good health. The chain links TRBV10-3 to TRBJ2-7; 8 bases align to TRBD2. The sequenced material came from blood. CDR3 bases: TGTGCCATCAGTTCGGGGGGGAGGGAAGTCGATAAGTACTTC. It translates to CAISSGGREVDKYF.